The source of this T cell receptor (beta chain) is a study of regulatory T cells in long-lasting Graves disease (dated by TCRdb to the early 2020s). With respect to the entire study: Patients with newly diagnosed Graves' disease had been on antithyroid drugs for under 3 months. A total of some 33 samples were covered by TCR sequencing, comprising around 13 persistent and around 20 newly diagnosed Graves' disease patients. Patients with persistent Graves' disease were compared with patients with newly diagnosed Graves' disease using TCR sequencing and RNA sequencing of peripheral blood. The study was registered as a clinical trial and conducted in China.

This clonotype was seen only a few times. The antigen it binds to is not known. No quality values exist for individual bases; no much larger clone is one base distant. Inclusive of the bounding cysteine and phenylalanine, the CDR3 is 18 residues long. The read is trimmed to its CDR3 DNA, 54 bases read in frame from base 1. V is trimmed back by 6 bases and J by 4 bases, and the junction contains 11 bases that no gene match accounts for. CDR1 and CDR2, per the germline V gene, are MNHNS and SASEGT. Library prep was done by multiplex PCR. TCRdb records Illumina HiSeq 4000 as the sequencer. iRepertoire HTBI primers and Arm-PCR amplification of CDR3 regions were used to construct TCR beta libraries. Before sequencing, the PCR products went through gel purification. The original methods were these. Gene usage analysis of CDR3 amino acid clonotypes used the approximately 62 TRBV and about 15 TRBJ segments found across samples. COPE and FqMerger were used to merge filtered high-quality paired reads into contigs. Contigs were aligned with BLAST to IMGT TRBV, TRBD and TRBJ reference genes, and CDR3 was defined per IMGT. Highly expanded clones were defined as clonotypes with a frequency above 0.1%. Repertoire diversity was measured by Shannon entropy, and V-J evenness by the Gini coefficient. Public clonotypes were defined as clonotypes shared by more than one individual. TCRdb reprocessing: public reads trimmed at Q25 with fastp, clones called with MiXCR, in-frame beta chains kept. Rows merge per CDR3 protein into single entries with the most common DNA and genes. These V and J calls derive from TCRdb rather than the authors' analysis. Here the sample has roughly 400,000 distinct CDR3 sequences; 15% to 20% occur a single time. The leading ten clones occupy about a quarter of the sample.

Broad study findings and their caveats: Peripheral blood alone was examined, since thyroid tissue, which constituted the primary lesion, could not be accessed. Persistent patients shared more public clonotypes among themselves (approximately 2,500) than newly diagnosed patients did (roughly 920). Persistent disease showed preferential use of TRBV28, TRBJ1-2 and TRBJ2-5, whereas newly diagnosed disease favored TRBV20-1 and TRBJ2-1. Sequencing and analysis were limited to the TCR beta chain. Compared with newly diagnosed patients, patients with persistent Graves' disease had lower TCR Shannon entropy and fewer highly expanded clones, which suggests clonal expansion. The small sample size was acknowledged by the authors as a limitation that may reduce accuracy.

The intended sense of this specimen's time point label: newly diagnosed GD, antithyroid drugs for less than 3 months. RNA was extracted from PBMCs in TRIzol for both TCR sequencing and RNA sequencing. The diagnosis of Graves' disease was made according to American Thyroid Association guidelines. The patients came from an endocrinology department in Xi'an, China. Each patient gave roughly 8.4 milliliters of peripheral blood, collected in an EDTA anticoagulant tube. PBMCs were isolated by Ficoll Paque Plus density gradient separation without further T cell sorting. RNA quality was checked with an Agilent 2100 Bioanalyzer and agarose gel, and concentration with a NanoDrop 2000. The same data also went into a second study, on T cells in Graves' hyperthyroidism and ophthalmopathy. The second publication reports: A patient counted as having stable Graves' hyperthyroidism if no progression to ophthalmopathy occurred over 18 months of follow-up. Hyperthyroidism patients were newly diagnosed, had a disease duration of under 2 months, and were aged 18 to 65 years. Patients with uncontrolled infections, other autoimmune diseases, pregnancy or lactation were excluded. Diagnoses relied on clinical symptoms, serum thyroxine and TRAb, thyroid ultrasound and orbital computed tomography. The TCR CDR3 was subjected to a first round of RT-PCR using the HTBI primer set and the Qiagen OneStep RT-PCR kit. Blood samples also contained most of the expanded thyroid clonotypes (frequency above 0.001), which suggests that blood repertoires may reflect thyroid immune responses. Ophthalmopathy was separated from stable hyperthyroidism by a 13 V-J signature model, with around 90% sensitivity and about 81% specificity obtained in cross-validation and 80%/75% obtained in testing. In validation, the model predicted progression to ophthalmopathy with about 71% sensitivity and about 72% specificity, a median of around 6.6 months before onset. To identify distinguishing TCR V-J signatures, a discovery cohort of around 100 patients was used, comprising fewer than 45 with Graves' ophthalmopathy and under 60 with stable Graves' hyperthyroidism. Prospective prediction of ophthalmopathy was tested in an independent validation cohort of 18 hyperthyroidism patients and 15 to 17 patients who later progressed to ophthalmopathy. For training and testing, the 100 or so patients in the discovery cohort were randomly divided in a 7:3 ratio. In about 6 Graves' hyperthyroidism patients, the study also compared T-cell repertoires from thyroid tissue with T-cell repertoires from blood. After blood sampling, hyperthyroidism patients were treated with methimazole at a starting dose of 30 mg daily, and ophthalmopathy patients were treated with high-dose intravenous methylprednisolone. A second multiplex PCR round built the libraries, followed by size selection and purification. Libraries were sequenced paired-end with 100 bp reads on an Illumina HiSeq2000. SOAPnuke was used to process the raw data, throwing out any read that contained adapters or uncalled bases, had a mean Phred below 15, or lacked an exact constant-primer or identifier match. High-quality paired reads were merged with COPE v1.2.5, and unique nucleotide sequences were defined as clonotypes. Clonotypes were aligned to IMGT TRBV, TRBD and TRBJ reference segments using MiTCR v1.1. The analysis included only V-J combinations with a frequency above 0.0001, which together covered 99% to 99.2% of the repertoires. The TCS score was defined as F50 (clonal expansion) divided by E x V (chaos), with BLOSUM62-based TCRdist calculated between CDR3 peptides within each V-J. Welch's t-statistics and random forest reduced fewer than 600 V-J features to 13, which were used in a naive Bayes classifier (R e1071). Sample size was not statistically predetermined, and investigators were not blinded to group allocation. TCR Vbeta CDR3 sequencing of roughly 140 peripheral blood samples (under 45 ophthalmopathy, some 75 hyperthyroidism and some 17 progressor patients) is reported in the paper.

The TCR originated in a young woman with Graves disease. Donor details come from another sample of the same person, matched by shared clones. The chain is assembled from TRBV6-1 and TRBJ2-3; 15 central nucleotides agree with TRBD2. The source material was peripheral blood mononuclear cells (PBMCs), sampled at new diagnosis, from a patient treated with antithyroid drugs. The DNA sequence reads TGTGCCAGCAGGCCCCACGGACTAGCGGGAGGGTGGCCAGATACGCAGTATTTT. Its coded protein is CASRPHGLAGGWPDTQYF.